The 20 T cell receptor beta chains listed next were all sequenced from one sample in a study of breast tumors, draining lymph nodes, adjacent tissues. One entry per CDR3 protein, called by TCRdb with MiXCR from the multiplex PCR reads. Among approximately 140,000 distinct CDR3 sequences, less than 35% were seen once, and the ten largest hold around 2.5%. Axillary draining lymph nodes of breast cancer patients supplied the node samples. Sample: axillary lymph node tissue. The receptors here all came from a female donor with breast cancer. Some clones in this sample may be carry-over from other donors' samples.

In its sample, this clonotype was seen many times. This chain links TRBV5-1 with TRBJ2-5; D may be TRBD1 or TRBD2 (6 bases each). The CDR3 sequence is 14 residues long. CDR1 is SGHRS, CDR2 YFSETQ, per germline. V was cut by 2 bases and J by 5 bases, with 13 bases left in between. The CDR3 DNA follows: TGCGCCAGCAGCTTTCTACCGGGGGCGGAGACCCAGTACTTC. Its translation: CASSFLPGAETQYF. Based on the CDR3 plus reference TRBV5-1 and TRBJ2-5, the full variable domain is KAGVTQTPRYLIKTRGQQVTLSCSPISGHRSVSWYQQTPGQGLQFLFEYFSETQRNKGNFPGRFSGRQFSNSRSEMNVSTLELGDSALYLCASSFLPGAETQYFGPGTRLLVL.

This clonotype was counted ten times or more. The V and J genes are TRBV20-1 and TRBJ2-7; D gene unclear. This CDR3 contains 11 residues. Germline V gives CDR1 DFQATT, CDR2 SNEGSKA (reference sequence). Trimming removed 5 bases from V and 3 bases from J, with 8 bases in between. The CDR3 nucleotides are TGCAGTGCTGCGGACGGCTACGAGCAGTACGTC. Its translation: CSAADGYEQYV.

V is TRBV2 and J is TRBJ2-3, with TRBD2 matching 13 bases. Germline V gene data show CDR1 as SNHLY and CDR2 as FYNNEI. After removal of 2 bases from V and 9 bases from J, the junction contained 2 bases not matched to a gene. The CDR3 is 14 residues long. The DNA for the CDR3 is TGTGCCAGCAGTGAAACTAGCGGGAGGGCGACGCAGTATTTT. Encoded protein: CASSETSGRATQYF.

The rearrangement uses TRBV19 and TRBJ1-6, with 10 bases aligning to TRBD1. The J segment lost 6 bases and the V segment lost 6 bases, leaving 2 bases of the junction unmatched. There are 14 residues in the CDR3. Germline loops: CDR1 LNHDA, CDR2 SQIVND (reference sequence). The CDR3 coding sequence is TGTGCCAGTAGGACAGGGGGCCCTAATTCACCCCTCCACTTT. Translation: CASRTGGPNSPLHF. Full variable domain (rest looked up from reference TRBV19 and TRBJ1-6): DGGITQSPKYLFRKEGQNVTLSCEQNLNHDAMYWYRQDPGQGLRLIYYSQIVNDFQKGDIAEGYSVSREKKESFPLTVTSAQKNPTAFYLCASRTGGPNSPLHFGNGTRLTVT.

This clonotype came up many times. The chain uses TRBV29-1 and TRBJ1-2, with TRBD1 matching 7 bases. The CDR3 contains 12 residues. Germline trimming cut 7 bases from V and 3 bases from J; bases unmatched to any gene: 5. Germline V gives CDR1 SQVTM, CDR2 ANQGSEA. The CDR3 sequence is CSGNQGDYGYTF. For the CDR3, the DNA is TGCAGCGGAAATCAGGGGGACTATGGCTACACCTTC.

There are many counts of this clonotype. The chain recombines TRBV6-1 with TRBJ1-2; weak D call: TRBD1 (5 bases). The CDR3 runs to 14 residues. Trimming left V 6 bases short and J 1 base short, with 12 bases between. Germline-derived CDR1 and CDR2 are MNHNS and SASEGT. CDR3 in DNA: TGTGCCAGCAGCGTGGGACGGGGTAACTATGGCTACACCTTC. Amino acids: CASSVGRGNYGYTF.

In its sample, this clonotype was seen many times. This chain uses TRBV4-1 with TRBJ1-2, with D hard to call. CDR3 length: 14 residues. Trimming took 1 base from V and 3 from J, leaving 9 bases between them. The germline V gene encodes CDR1 MGHRA and CDR2 YSYEKL. The CDR3 DNA reads TGCGCCAGCAGCCAAGCGGTTCGGGACTATGGCTACACCTTC. Protein: CASSQAVRDYGYTF.

This clonotype has ten or more counts. The CDR3 loop reads CASSQGLAGVRDTQYF. The DNA for the CDR3 is TGTGCCAGCAGCCAAGGACTAGCGGGGGTTAGAGATACGCAGTATTTT. V is TRBV3-2 and J is TRBJ2-3; the D call in the table, TRBD2, was not verified against the DNA. TRBV3-2 counts as a pseudogene. This CDR3 is 16 amino acids long.

This clonotype has a count of ten or more. The rearrangement joins TRBV6-6 to TRBJ1-2, with 8 bases fitting TRBD1. V was clipped by 3 bases and J by 8 bases; unmatched bases: 8. There are 14 residues in the CDR3. The germline gives CDR1 MNHNY, CDR2 SVGAGI (reference sequence). CDR3: CASSYPGTGDGYTF. The CDR3 DNA sequence: TGTGCCAGCAGTTATCCCGGGACAGGCGACGGCTACACCTTC.

The chain carries TRBV2 and TRBJ2-3, with D perhaps matching TRBD1 (5 bases). Per germline, CDR1 SNHLY and CDR2 FYNNEI. The CDR3 consists of 15 residues. Trimming cost V 6 bases and J 11 bases, with 24 bases left between them. The CDR3 DNA reads TGTGCCAGCAGCTTAGCAGTAGGGGCGGCAGATGAGCAGTATTTT. This sequence encodes CASSLAVGAADEQYF.

This clonotype showed up many times. The chain has TRBV2 and TRBJ2-2; D uncertain. Deletions cut 1 base from V and 6 bases from J, with 12 bases between. Germline V gives CDR1 SNHLY, CDR2 FYNNEI. CDR3 length: 15 residues. CDR3 in amino acids: CASSEGKRVAGELFF. The DNA of the CDR3 is TGTGCCAGCAGTGAAGGGAAACGGGTCGCCGGGGAGCTGTTTTTT.

This clonotype showed up many times. The gene calls are TRBV3-1 and TRBJ1-2; D is possibly TRBD1 (6 bases). The CDR3 is made up of 13 amino acids. V lost 1 base, J lost 7 bases, and 10 bases lay in between. Germline assignment: CDR1 LGHDT and CDR2 YNNKEL (reference sequence). In DNA, the CDR3 is TGTGCCAGCAGCCAAGTTAGGGACACTGGCTACACCTTC. Encoded protein: CASSQVRDTGYTF.

The genes are TRBV12-3 or TRBV12-4 and TRBJ1-5; 10 nucleotides match TRBD1. There are 15 residues in the CDR3. The junction had 6 bases not matched to a gene; V was cut back by 5 bases and J by 5 bases. The CDR3 DNA is TGTGCCAGCAGTGGACCGACAGGGGGCGATCAGCCCCAGCATTTT. It yields the protein CASSGPTGGDQPQHF.

The table lists this clonotype with a few counts. One base away lies a much larger clone, so this may be a sequencing read error. The chain recombines TRBV5-8 with TRBJ2-3; TRBD1 matches 7 bases. The ends lost 1 base at V and 0 bases at J; junction bases unmatched: 5. The CDR3 covers 16 residues. The germline V gene encodes CDR1 SGHTS and CDR2 YDEGEE. CDR3 loop: CASSLTGAWSTDTQYF. The CDR3 bases are TGTGCCAGCAGCTTGACAGGGGCTTGGAGCACAGATACGCAGTATTTT. The full variable domain, rest sourced from reference TRBV5-8 and TRBJ2-3, is EAGVTQSPTHLIKTRGQQATLRCSPISGHTSVYWYQQALGLGLQFLLWYDEGEERNRGNFPPRFSGRQFPNYSSELNVNALELEDSALYLCASSLTGAWSTDTQYFGPGTRLTVL.

Points on this clonotype: A much larger clone lies one base from this, so it may be a read error. The chain joins TRBV12-3 or TRBV12-4 to TRBJ1-5, with D hard to call. Trimming pared 3 bases from V and 6 bases from J, leaving 15 bases between. The CDR3 has 15 amino acids. CDR3 residues: CASSFSDLIGQPQHF. The CDR3 region has the DNA TGTGCCAGCAGTTTCTCGGACCTGATCGGTCAGCCCCAGCATTTT.

The chain carries TRBV20-1 and TRBJ1-1, with D possibly being TRBD1 (5 bases). V was pared by 6 bases and J by 2 bases, with 19 bases between. Looked up from germline, CDR1 is DFQATT and CDR2 is SNEGSKA (reference sequence). The CDR3 covers 15 residues. The CDR3 sequence: CSAPSTRRGNTEAFF. The CDR3, as DNA: TGCAGTGCCCCATCAACGCGGAGGGGAAACACTGAAGCTTTCTTT.

On this clonotype itself: The final CDR3 position lacks the conserved phenylalanine or tryptophan, pointing to a likely read error. No DNA is shown, since the ends of the CDR3 on it are uncertain; the CDR3 is the one TCRdb lists. The V and J genes are TRBV10-3 and TRBJ1-6; the table names TRBD1, a call not compared with the DNA. CDR1 and CDR2 from the germline V gene are ENHRY and SYGVKD. The CDR3 totals 12 residues, both ends included. Here the CDR3 reads CAIRDRDSPPHL.

In this sample, this clonotype turned up many times. The J gene is TRBJ2-7, the V gene TRBV9; TRBD2 agrees at 10 bases. CDR1 is SGDLS, CDR2 YYNGEE, per germline. Germline trimming cut 5 bases from V and 2 bases from J; bases unmatched to any gene: 7. The CDR3 loop spans 15 amino acids. CDR3 protein: CASSAGLAETYEQYF. For the CDR3, the DNA is TGTGCCAGCAGTGCAGGACTAGCGGAAACCTACGAGCAGTACTTC.

The gene calls are TRBV29-1 and TRBJ2-1, with D maybe TRBD2 (5 bases). In germline, CDR1 is SQVTM, CDR2 ANQGSEA. With 3 bases removed from V and 10 bases from J, the gap between germline ends came to 10 bases. The CDR3 loop spans 11 amino acids. The CDR3 DNA reads as TGCAGCGTTGAGCGGAGGATGGAGCAGTTCTTC. Its protein is CSVERRMEQFF.

This chain uses TRBV20-1 with TRBJ1-5, with D perhaps matching TRBD1 (6 bases). CDR1 is DFQATT and CDR2 is SNEGSKA in the germline V gene (reference sequence). The germline V and J ends were trimmed by 6 bases and 11 bases, with 23 bases remaining between them. This CDR3 is built from 14 residues. The CDR3 here is CSAGTSGGQETQHF. The CDR3, as DNA: TGCAGTGCGGGGACTAGCGGGGGGCAAGAGACCCAGCATTTT.